This TCR beta chain was observed in a study of shared clonotypes between healthy human individuals. Findings and limits, study-wide: Sequencing depth was expected to affect clonotype sharing among donors.

Comments on this clone: Its antigen is as yet unknown.

Germline values: CDR1 SGHRS, CDR2 YFSETQ. Trimming took 4 bases from V and 4 from J, leaving 11 bases between them. This CDR3 region has 13 residues. Profiling relied on immunoSEQ multiplex PCR, and the TCRdb table lists in-frame clones only, not all of them. The table includes 950,000 to 1,100,000 clones, 70% to 80% detected once. This clonotype was sampled from a man between 18 and 29 years old in good health. Some clones in this sample may be carry-over from other donors' samples. The sample comprised memory CD4+ T cells from PBMCs. Stated subset: CD45RA-negative fraction. The chain has TRBV5-1 and TRBJ1-2; D is uncertain. The CDR3 sequence: CASSPRDVYGYTF. In nucleotides, the CDR3 is TGCGCCAGCAGCCCGAGAGATGTCTATGGCTACACCTTC.